The 7 T cell receptor beta chains reported below all come from one sample, sequenced in a study of cytomegalovirus exposure and HLA in healthy donors. The PCR ran on 60 Vbeta and 13 Jbeta primers. Using immunoSEQ multiplex PCR, the repertoire was profiled, and TCRdb retains in-frame clones only, with some absent. This table holds 220,000 or so clones, 82% found once. Sequenced input: PBMCs. Receptors originate from a woman aged 40-49 years in good health and CMV-seronegative.

The V and J genes are TRBV25-1 and TRBJ1-2; 9 bases agree with TRBD1. Germline assignment: CDR1 MGHDK and CDR2 SYGVNS. V dropped 7 bases and J dropped 8; count of bases not matched to a gene: 5. The CDR3 covers 12 residues. CDR3 protein: CASTRTGEGYTF. CDR3 in DNA: TGTGCCAGCACTCGGACAGGGGAAGGCTACACCTTC.

In its sample, this clone was seen once. V gene TRBV21-1 combines with J gene TRBJ1-3; TRBD1 is the table's D call, not checked against the DNA. TRBV21-1 is deemed a pseudogene. This CDR3 contains 18 residues. CDR3 bases: TGTGCCAGCAGCAGAGGGAGACAGGCCGCCGCCGCCGGAAACACCATATATTTT. Protein: CASSRGRQAAAAGNTIYF.

The J gene is TRBJ2-1, the V gene TRBV2, with TRBD2 matching over 10 bases. From germline, CDR1 is SNHLY and CDR2 FYNNEI. Trimming cost V 2 bases and J 1 base; bases outside gene matches: 5. The CDR3 has 17 amino acids. The CDR3 spells CASSEYASGSSYNEQFF. The CDR3 DNA follows: TGTGCCAGCAGTGAATACGCTAGCGGGAGTTCCTACAATGAGCAGTTCTTC.

V and J are TRBV10-3 and TRBJ2-7; D unclear. This CDR3 region has 14 residues. V shed 2 bases and J shed 3 bases, with 11 bases lying between them. Germline CDR1 reads ENHRY; CDR2 reads SYGVKD. CDR3 DNA: TGTGCCATCAGTGAGGGCGCACAGTTCTACGAGCAGTACTTC. This translates into CAISEGAQFYEQYF.

The chain couples TRBV9 to TRBJ2-1; 7 bases agree with TRBD1. The J segment lost 5 bases and the V segment lost 4 bases, leaving 24 bases of the junction unmatched. This CDR3 is built from 20 residues. Germline CDR1 and CDR2: SGDLS and YYNGEE. The DNA of the CDR3 is TGTGCCAGCAGCTCTCCATCTAGGGACAGACGTCTATTTGTGGACAATGAGCAGTTCTTC. Its translation is CASSSPSRDRRLFVDNEQFF.

V usage is TRBV13 and J usage is TRBJ2-7; 9 positions agree with TRBD1. Trimming took 4 bases from V and 2 from J; bases not matched to a gene: 6. Per germline, CDR1 PRHDT and CDR2 FYEKMQ (reference sequence). CDR3 length: 15 residues. CDR3 nucleotides: TGTGCCAGCAGCTCCGGGACAGGGATTGCCTACGAGCAGTACTTC. It is translated as CASSSGTGIAYEQYF.

The rearrangement uses TRBV27 and TRBJ2-7, with D maybe TRBD2 (5 bases). Germline CDR1 MNHEY, CDR2 SMNVEV (reference sequence). The ends were cut back, 3 bases at V and 7 bases at J, with 10 bases in the middle. The length of the CDR3 is 12 residues. CDR3 DNA sequence: TGTGCCAGCAGTTTTGCCGGGAAAGAGCAGTACTTC. As protein: CASSFAGKEQYF.